This record concerns one T cell receptor beta chain sequence. These data belong to a study of blood T cell repertoires in COVID-19. Study at large: From T cells, B-cell-depleted T cells, or PBMCs came the material, which was cDNA or gDNA.

Some clones are missing from TCRdb's copy, which holds only in-frame ones; the method was immunoSEQ multiplex PCR. The sample records approximately 110,000 clones, roughly 84% being singletons. This CDR3 is 15 amino acids long. CDR1 SEHNR and CDR2 FQNEAQ come from the germline V gene (reference sequence). With 2 bases removed from V and 5 bases from J, the gap between germline ends came to 12 bases. This TCR was sampled from a man aged 35 to 55 with acute or convalescent COVID-19. The chain combines TRBV7-9 with TRBJ2-2; tentatively, D is TRBD1 (6 bases). Sequenced sample: peripheral blood. This CDR3 is CASSLTRGWTGELFF. The CDR3 coding sequence is TGTGCCAGCAGCTTAACCAGGGGCTGGACCGGGGAGCTGTTTTTT.